This paragraph covers one T cell receptor beta chain sequence. In replicate PCRs of sorted subsets, roughly 200 ng DNA, approximately 30,000 T cell genomes, was used. Clones were sequenced by immunoSEQ multiplex PCR, and TCRdb holds only the in-frame ones, with some missing. The sample includes 2.3 million or so clones, 85% to 95% seen only once; the top ten take 0.35% to 0.45%. The entry originates in a study of shared clonotypes between healthy human individuals. Trimming took off 4 bases at V and 5 bases at J, with 12 bases between the two ends. In germline, CDR1 is SGHRS, CDR2 YFSETQ. The CDR3 spans 14 residues.

The source is a man in his late teens or twenties in good health. Some clones in this sample may be carry-over from other donors' samples. The V and J genes are TRBV5-1 and TRBJ1-4; the D gene is possibly TRBD1 (6 bases). The sequenced material came from naive CD4+ T cells from PBMCs. The subset is: CD45RA+ positively selected. CDR3 bases: TGCGCCAGCAGCAGACGAACAGGGAATGAAAAACTGTTTTTT. This codes for CASSRRTGNEKLFF.